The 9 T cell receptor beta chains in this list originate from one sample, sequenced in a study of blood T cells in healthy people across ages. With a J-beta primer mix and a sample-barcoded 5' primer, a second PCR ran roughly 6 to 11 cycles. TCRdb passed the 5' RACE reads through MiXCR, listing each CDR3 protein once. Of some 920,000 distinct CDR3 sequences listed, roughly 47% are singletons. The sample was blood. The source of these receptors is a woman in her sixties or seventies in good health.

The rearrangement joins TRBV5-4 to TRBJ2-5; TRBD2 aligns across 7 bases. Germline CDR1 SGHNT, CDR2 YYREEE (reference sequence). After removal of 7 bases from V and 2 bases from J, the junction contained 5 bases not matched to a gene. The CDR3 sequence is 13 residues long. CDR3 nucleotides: TGTGCCAGCCAACTAGCGATTCAAGAGACCCAGTACTTC. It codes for CASQLAIQETQYF.

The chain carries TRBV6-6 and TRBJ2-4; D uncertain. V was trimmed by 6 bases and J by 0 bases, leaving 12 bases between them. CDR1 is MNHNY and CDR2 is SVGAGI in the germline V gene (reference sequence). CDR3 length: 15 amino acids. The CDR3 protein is CASSNSVQAKNIQYF. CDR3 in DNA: TGTGCCAGCAGCAACTCCGTACAAGCCAAAAACATTCAGTACTTC.

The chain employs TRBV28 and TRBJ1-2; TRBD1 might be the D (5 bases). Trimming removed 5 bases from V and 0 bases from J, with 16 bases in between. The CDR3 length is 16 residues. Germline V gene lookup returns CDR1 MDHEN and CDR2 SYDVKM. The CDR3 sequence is CASSPGPEGSNYGYTF. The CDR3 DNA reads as TGTGCCAGCAGTCCGGGACCGGAAGGTTCTAACTATGGCTACACCTTC.

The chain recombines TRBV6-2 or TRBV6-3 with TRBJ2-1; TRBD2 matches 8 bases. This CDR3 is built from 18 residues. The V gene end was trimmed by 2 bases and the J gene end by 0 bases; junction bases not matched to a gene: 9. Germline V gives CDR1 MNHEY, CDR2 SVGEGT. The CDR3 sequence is CASSYQGLVMSSYNEQFF. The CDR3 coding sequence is TGTGCCAGCAGTTACCAGGGACTAGTAATGAGCTCCTACAATGAGCAGTTCTTC.

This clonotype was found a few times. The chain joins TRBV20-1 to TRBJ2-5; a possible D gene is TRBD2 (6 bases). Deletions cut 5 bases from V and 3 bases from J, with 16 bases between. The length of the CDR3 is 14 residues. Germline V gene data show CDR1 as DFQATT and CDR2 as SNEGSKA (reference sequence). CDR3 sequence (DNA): TGCAGTGCTCTTAGCGGCTTCAAGGAAGAGACCCAGTACTTC. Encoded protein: CSALSGFKEETQYF.

The CDR3 nucleotides are TGTGCCACCAGTGAAGGAAGGGCTAACTATGGCTACACCTTC. The encoded protein is CATSEGRANYGYTF. This chain connects TRBV24-1 to TRBJ1-2; D is ambiguous. The CDR3 spans 14 residues. CDR1 is KGHDR, CDR2 SFDVKD, per germline. Trimming cost V 4 bases and J 0 bases, with 8 bases left between them.

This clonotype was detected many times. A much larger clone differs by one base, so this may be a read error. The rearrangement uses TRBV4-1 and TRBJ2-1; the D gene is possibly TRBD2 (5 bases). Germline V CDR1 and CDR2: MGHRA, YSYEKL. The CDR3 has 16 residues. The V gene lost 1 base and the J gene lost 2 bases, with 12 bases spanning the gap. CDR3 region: CASSQVSGSPYNEQFF. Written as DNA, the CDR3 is TGCGCCAGCAGCCAAGTAAGCGGATCGCCCTACAATGAGCAGTTCTTC.

The CDR3 spells CASSSATAYNEQFF. In DNA, the CDR3 is TGTGCCAGCAGCTCTGCGACTGCCTACAATGAGCAGTTCTTC. This chain joins TRBV7-2 and TRBJ2-1; D remains unclear. The V gene lost 4 bases and the J gene lost 2 bases, with 9 bases spanning the gap. This CDR3 region has 14 residues. Germline V gene data show CDR1 as SGHTA and CDR2 as FQGNSA. Variable domain in full (rest from reference TRBV7-2 and TRBJ2-1): GAGVSQSPSNKVTEKGKDVELRCDPISGHTALYWYRQSLGQGLEFLIYFQGNSAPDKSGLPSDRFSAERTGGSVSTLTIQRTQQEDSAVYLCASSSATAYNEQFFGPGTRLTVL.

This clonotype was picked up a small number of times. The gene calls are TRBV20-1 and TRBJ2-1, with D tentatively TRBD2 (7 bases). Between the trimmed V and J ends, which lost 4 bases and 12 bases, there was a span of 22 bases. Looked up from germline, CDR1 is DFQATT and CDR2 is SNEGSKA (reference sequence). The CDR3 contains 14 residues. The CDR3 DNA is TGCAGTGCTACCCAAAACTTACAGGGAGGGTTGCAGTTCTTC. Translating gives CSATQNLQGGLQFF.